The next 29 T cell receptor beta chains were all read from a single sample in a study of blood T cell repertoires in COVID-19 (TCRdb year 2020). Receptors were amplified or captured by the immunoSEQ multiplex PCR assay. TCRdb took over this immuneACCESS table, retaining in-frame rearrangements with V and J assigned. Such tables are incomplete; in checked studies, under half of the missing clones stem from an unresolved V gene, and the remainder is unexplained. The sample profile shows tens of thousands of clones; roughly 74% of them were found once. The top ten constitute approximately 28% of the sample. The specimen was peripheral blood. The receptors come from a woman older than 75 with acute or convalescent COVID-19.

The rearrangement links TRBV7-2 to TRBJ2-1, with D possibly being TRBD2 (5 bases). The CDR3 extends over 15 amino acids. Looked up from germline, CDR1 is SGHTA and CDR2 is FQGNSA. V lost 5 bases and J lost 4, with 15 bases in between. CDR3 bases: TGTGCCAGCAGCGGAGTAGCTCGAGGGTACAATGAGCAGTTCTTC. It is translated as CASSGVARGYNEQFF.

The genes are TRBV7-6 and TRBJ1-3; D remains ambiguous. This CDR3 is built from 16 residues. CDR1 and CDR2 from the germline V gene are SGHVS and FNYEAQ. Trimming pared 0 bases from V and 4 bases from J, leaving 13 bases between. In DNA, the CDR3 is TGTGCCAGCAGCTTAGCTGGCGGCCCCTCGGGAAACACCATATATTTT. Translation: CASSLAGGPSGNTIYF.

This clone was seen only a few times. This chain connects TRBV6-6 to TRBJ1-1, with 7 positions matching TRBD1. The trim removed 4 bases at V and 1 base at J, leaving 6 bases unmatched. This CDR3 contains 15 residues. Germline V gives CDR1 MNHNY, CDR2 SVGAGI (reference sequence). The CDR3 sequence is CASSSRTGANTEAFF. CDR3 DNA: TGTGCCAGCAGTTCTAGAACAGGGGCGAACACTGAAGCTTTCTTT.

The chain links TRBV5-4 to TRBJ2-1; 8 positions match TRBD2. Germline assignment: CDR1 SGHNT and CDR2 YYREEE (reference sequence). There are 15 residues in the CDR3. V was pared by 3 bases and J by 4 bases, with 6 bases of the junction left unmatched. The CDR3 here is CASSSRTSPYNEQFF. The CDR3 DNA is TGTGCCAGCAGCTCCAGGACTAGCCCATACAATGAGCAGTTCTTC. The whole variable domain, filled in from reference TRBV5-4 and TRBJ2-1, reads ETGVTQSPTHLIKTRGQQVTLRCSSQSGHNTVSWYQQALGQGPQFIFQYYREEENGRGNFPPRFSGLQFPNYSSELNVNALELDDSALYLCASSSRTSPYNEQFFGPGTRLTVL.

This rearrangement joins TRBV4-2 to TRBJ2-7; weak D call: TRBD2 (5 bases). Germline CDR1 reads LGHNA; CDR2 reads YNFKEQ. V lost 0 bases to trimming and J lost 1 base, with 25 bases between them. This CDR3 region has 20 residues. The DNA for the CDR3 is TGTGCCAGCAGCCAAGATAGCAGCGGTGGGGTGGGATTGCGGTCCTACGAGCAGTACTTC. This codes for CASSQDSSGGVGLRSYEQYF.

This clone showed up just a few times. V gene TRBV12-3 or TRBV12-4 combines with J gene TRBJ2-1, with D possibly matching TRBD2 (6 bases). The CDR3 is made up of 13 amino acids. Trimming took 2 bases from V and 7 from J, leaving 9 bases between them. CDR3 residues: CASSLISGNEQFF. In DNA, the CDR3 is TGTGCCAGCAGTTTAATCAGCGGGAATGAGCAGTTCTTC.

This clone was observed a handful of times. The chain recombines TRBV28 with TRBJ2-7; 7 bases align to TRBD1. Trimming cost V 7 bases and J 1 base; bases outside gene matches: 7. Germline CDR1 MDHEN, CDR2 SYDVKM. The CDR3 is 14 residues long. CDR3 sequence (DNA): TGTGCCAGCAAACCGGGACAGCGATCCTACGAGCAGTACTTC. Translating gives CASKPGQRSYEQYF. The full variable domain, rest sourced from reference TRBV28 and TRBJ2-7, is DVKVTQSSRYLVKRTGEKVFLECVQDMDHENMFWYRQDPGLGLRLIYFSYDVKMKEKGDIPEGYSVSREKKERFSLILESASTNQTSMYLCASKPGQRSYEQYFGPGTRLTVT.

The gene calls are TRBV10-1 and TRBJ2-1; TRBD2 agrees at 11 bases. This CDR3 spans 15 amino acids. After removal of 2 bases from V and 7 bases from J, the junction contained 4 bases not matched to a gene. CDR1 is WNHNN and CDR2 is SYGVQD in the germline V gene (reference sequence). DNA for the CDR3: TGCGCCAGCAGTGAGAAGTCTAGCGGGAGGAATGAGCAGTTCTTC. Amino acids: CASSEKSSGRNEQFF.

In this sample, this clone turned up once. The chain has TRBV11-2 and TRBJ2-5, with D maybe TRBD1 (6 bases). Germline values: CDR1 SGHAT, CDR2 FQNNGV. The CDR3 runs to 14 residues. Trimming stripped 5 bases from V and 2 bases from J, with 12 bases between. CDR3 loop: CASSRHQGQETQYF. CDR3 DNA: TGTGCCAGCAGCCGCCATCAGGGGCAAGAGACCCAGTACTTC. Together with reference TRBV11-2 and TRBJ2-5, the CDR3 gives the full variable domain: EAGVAQSPRYKIIEKRQSVAFWCNPISGHATLYWYQQILGQGPKLLIQFQNNGVVDDSQLPKDRFSAERLKGVDSTLKIQPAKLEDSAVYLCASSRHQGQETQYFGPGTRLLVL.

The chain uses TRBV2 and TRBJ1-4; 7 bases map to TRBD1. The V gene's germline CDR1 is SNHLY and CDR2 FYNNEI. The CDR3 is made up of 14 amino acids. V lost 6 bases and J lost 11; bases outside the gene matches: 12. The DNA of the CDR3 is TGTGCCAGCAGAGCCGGGACAGACGCCCGTAAACTGTTTTTT. As protein: CASRAGTDARKLFF.

As for this clone: Lacking the conserved final phenylalanine or tryptophan, this CDR3 likely reflects a read error. It is unclear where the CDR3 begins or ends on the DNA, so no DNA is shown, and the CDR3 is as TCRdb lists it. V usage is TRBV7-4 and J usage is TRBJ1-3; TRBD1, as called in the table, went unchecked against the DNA. The length of the CDR3 is 10 amino acids, counting both ends. Germline assignment: CDR1 SGHVT and CDR2 SQSDAQ. This chain's CDR3 is CASSLAWANV.

This clone was observed many times. This CDR3 is also generated by other DNA sequences in the sample. The V call is TRBV6-6, the J call TRBJ1-1, with a possible D match to TRBD1 (6 bases). The CDR3 loop spans 13 amino acids. In germline, CDR1 is MNHNY, CDR2 SVGAGI (reference sequence). Trimming stripped 4 bases from V and 5 bases from J, with 11 bases between. CDR3: CASSSTGITEAFF. Here the CDR3 DNA reads TGTGCCAGCAGTTCCACAGGGATTACTGAAGCTTTCTTT.

The V call is TRBV7-2, the J call TRBJ2-2; the match to TRBD2 covers 10 bases. The germline gives CDR1 SGHTA, CDR2 FQGNSA. J gave up 8 bases and V 2 bases, and 2 bases lay outside the gene matches. The CDR3 runs to 14 residues. This CDR3 is CASSLSAGGGELFF. Here the CDR3 DNA reads TGTGCCAGCAGCTTATCAGCGGGAGGGGGGGAGCTGTTTTTT.

V is TRBV15 and J is TRBJ1-6; tentatively, D is TRBD1 (5 bases). Trimming took 1 base from V and 6 from J, leaving 10 bases between them. The germline CDR1 and CDR2 sequences are LNHNV and YYDKDF (reference sequence). The CDR3 loop spans 15 amino acids. CDR3 nucleotides: TGTGCCACCAGCAGAGGAGACAGATTTAATTCACCCCTCCACTTT. This translates into CATSRGDRFNSPLHF.

The J gene is TRBJ2-7, the V gene TRBV28; tentative D call: TRBD1 (6 bases). The CDR3 spans 15 residues. Deletions cut 3 bases from V and 3 bases from J, with 15 bases between. Looked up from germline, CDR1 is MDHEN and CDR2 is SYDVKM. CDR3 coding DNA: TGTGCCAGCAGTTTGGACTCTGGGGGCGACTACGAGCAGTACTTC. It is translated as CASSLDSGGDYEQYF.

The chain couples TRBV11-1 to TRBJ1-2; 8 bases line up with TRBD1. The junction had 11 bases not matched to a gene; V was cut back by 4 bases and J by 4 bases. In germline, CDR1 is SGHAT, CDR2 FQDESV (reference sequence). The CDR3 is made up of 16 amino acids. CDR3 DNA sequence: TGTGCCAGCAGCTCCTTCAGAGGACAGGGAGGCTATGGCTACACCTTC. Protein sequence: CASSSFRGQGGYGYTF.

This clone has a count of ten or more. The chain links TRBV14 to TRBJ2-5; 7 bases align to TRBD2. The ends lost 1 base at V and 7 bases at J; junction bases unmatched: 9. Germline V lookup: CDR1 SGHDN, CDR2 FVKESK. This CDR3 spans 15 amino acids. The chain's CDR3 is CASSQGASGAGTQYF. The CDR3 nucleotides read TGTGCCAGCAGCCAAGGGGCTAGCGGTGCTGGGACCCAGTACTTC.

The chain is built from TRBV7-9 and TRBJ2-3, with D perhaps matching TRBD1 (6 bases). V was trimmed by 6 bases and J by 2 bases, leaving 15 bases between them. The CDR3 consists of 15 residues. CDR1 and CDR2 (germline): SEHNR, FQNEAQ (reference sequence). CDR3 region: CASRHGQQLTDTQYF. DNA of the CDR3: TGTGCCAGCAGACATGGACAGCAACTCACAGATACGCAGTATTTT.

The J gene is TRBJ1-1, the V gene TRBV7-2, with 9 nucleotides matching TRBD1. The CDR3 contains 17 residues. V shed 4 bases and J 2 bases; nucleotides not matched to a gene: 11. From germline, CDR1 is SGHTA and CDR2 FQGNSA. The CDR3 DNA reads TGTGCCAGCAGCTACTCCCCGTACAGGGGGCGAAACACTGAAGCTTTCTTT. Protein product: CASSYSPYRGRNTEAFF.

The chain employs TRBV28 and TRBJ1-5; D is undetermined. The CDR3 consists of 14 residues. V was cut by 1 base and J by 6 bases, with 10 bases left in between. Germline V gene sequence: CDR1 MDHEN, CDR2 SYDVKM. In nucleotides, the CDR3 is TGTGCCAGCAGTTTATCGGGAGAGGGTCAGCCCCAGCATTTT. Protein sequence: CASSLSGEGQPQHF.

The gene calls are TRBV7-3 and TRBJ2-2, with TRBD1 as a possible D gene (6 bases). The germline CDR1 and CDR2 sequences are SGHTA and FQGTGA. This CDR3 has 17 amino acids. V was cut by 5 bases and J by 0 bases, with 16 bases left in between. The CDR3 region has the DNA TGTGCCAGCAGCCCCACTCCGGGACAAACGAACACCGGGGAGCTGTTTTTT. Its protein product is CASSPTPGQTNTGELFF.

This chain's CDR3 is CATSDTGTSGSYEQYF. Written as DNA, the CDR3 is TGTGCCACCAGTGACACTGGGACTAGCGGGAGTTACGAGCAGTACTTC. The chain recombines TRBV24-1 with TRBJ2-7, with 14 bases that match TRBD2. J lost 4 bases, V lost 4 bases, and 5 bases had no gene match. This CDR3 contains 16 residues. Germline V gene sequence: CDR1 KGHDR, CDR2 SFDVKD.

This clone was seen just once. The V call is TRBV28, the J call TRBJ1-1; tentatively, D is TRBD1 (6 bases). Germline V gene lookup returns CDR1 MDHEN and CDR2 SYDVKM. CDR3 length: 13 residues. V was pared by 7 bases and J by 5 bases, with 14 bases between. The CDR3 sequence is CASTLGRGTEAFF. DNA of the CDR3: TGTGCCAGCACCCTAGGGAGGGGGACTGAAGCTTTCTTT.

This clone showed up just a few times. The gene calls are TRBV28 and TRBJ2-1; TRBD2 might be the D (6 bases). The germline V gene has CDR1 MDHEN and CDR2 SYDVKM. Trimming shortened V by 6 bases and J by 8 bases, and 23 bases separated the two germline ends. The CDR3 has 16 residues. The CDR3 nucleotides read TGTGCCAGCAGGCGACTAGACCTGCGTGTTGGCGATGAGCAGTTCTTC. This translates into CASRRLDLRVGDEQFF.

The chain carries TRBV9 and TRBJ2-1; no clear D gene. CDR3 size: 11 residues. Trimming removed 7 bases at V and 7 bases at J, with 9 bases between. CDR1 and CDR2 from the germline V gene are SGDLS and YYNGEE. The CDR3 nucleotides read TGTGCCAGCGGCGGCAGGAATGAGCAGTTCTTC. Its translation is CASGGRNEQFF.

This chain joins TRBV5-1 and TRBJ1-1; D uncertain. Germline values: CDR1 SGHRS, CDR2 YFSETQ. V lost 1 base and J 1 base, leaving 11 bases between the germline ends. The CDR3 extends over 15 amino acids. CDR3 residues: CASSLLYGENTEAFF. The CDR3, as DNA: TGCGCCAGCAGCTTGTTGTACGGGGAGAACACTGAAGCTTTCTTT.

The V call is TRBV24-1, the J call TRBJ2-5, with D possibly TRBD2 on 6 matching bases. Trimming shortened V by 6 bases and J by 9 bases, and 13 bases separated the two germline ends. CDR1 KGHDR and CDR2 SFDVKD come from the germline V gene. The CDR3 totals 12 residues. The CDR3, as DNA: TGTGCCACCAGTTCCAGGTCGGGGGCCCAGTACTTC. The encoded protein is CATSSRSGAQYF.

The rearrangement joins TRBV10-3 to TRBJ2-1, with 7 bases identical to TRBD2. The V gene's germline CDR1 is ENHRY and CDR2 SYGVKD. CDR3 length: 13 residues. V shed 8 bases and J 7 bases; nucleotides not matched to a gene: 8. CDR3 sequence: CAIAWEGQNEQFF. CDR3 nucleotide sequence: TGTGCCATCGCGTGGGAGGGCCAGAATGAGCAGTTCTTC.

CDR3 protein: CASSLLAGTYEQYF. CDR3 DNA sequence: TGTGCCAGTAGTCTGCTAGCGGGGACCTACGAGCAGTACTTC. This chain joins TRBV19 and TRBJ2-7; 9 bases are a match to TRBD2. This CDR3 region has 14 residues. The ends lost 5 bases at V and 2 bases at J; junction bases unmatched: 4. The V gene's germline CDR1 is LNHDA and CDR2 SQIVND (reference sequence).